These 9 T cell receptor beta chains came from one sample sequenced in a study of blood T cell repertoires in COVID-19. Some clones are missing from TCRdb's copy, which holds only in-frame ones; the method was immunoSEQ multiplex PCR. This sample has 200,000 to 250,000 clones, with about 83% found just once. Sequencing used PBMCs or T cells enriched from blood (not recorded which). Source of these receptors: a woman aged 50 to 60 who had been exposed to COVID-19.

The chain couples TRBV4-2 to TRBJ2-1; 7 bases are a match to TRBD2. CDR1 and CDR2 (germline): LGHNA, YNFKEQ. V gave up 1 base and J gave up 6 bases; unmatched junction bases: 6. The length of the CDR3 is 15 residues. CDR3 DNA sequence: TGTGCCAGCAGCCAAGGGCAGGGAGGGTTCAATGAGCAGTTCTTC. Encoded protein: CASSQGQGGFNEQFF.

The rearrangement links TRBV14 to TRBJ1-2; 8 nucleotides match TRBD1. The CDR3 has 19 residues. J lost 1 base, V lost 7 bases, and 20 bases had no gene match. In germline, CDR1 is SGHDN, CDR2 FVKESK. In DNA, the CDR3 is TGTGCCAGCACCACAGGGGGGGGGACAACCATCGTTTTTAACTATGGCTACACCTTC. As protein: CASTTGGGTTIVFNYGYTF.

This clone was seen a few times. The chain links TRBV6-5 to TRBJ1-2; D call uncertain. Germline CDR1 MNHEY, CDR2 SVGAGI. The ends were cut back, 4 bases at V and 1 base at J, with 7 bases in the middle. CDR3 length: 13 amino acids. CDR3 nucleotide sequence: TGTGCCAGCAGTTGGCGGGGTAACTATGGCTACACCTTC. Amino acids: CASSWRGNYGYTF.

The chain employs TRBV6-7 and TRBJ1-2, with D uncertain. TRBV6-7 is noted as an ORF with a role that remains uncertain. V was cut by 4 bases and J by 8 bases, with 14 bases left in between. CDR3 length: 13 residues. CDR3 sequence: CASSCSEVEGYTF. CDR3 DNA sequence: TGTGCCAGCAGTTGTTCGGAGGTGGAAGGCTACACCTTC.

The V call is TRBV5-6, the J call TRBJ1-2; 8 bases align to TRBD1. The junction had 5 bases not matched to a gene; V was cut back by 0 bases and J by 4 bases. This CDR3 region has 15 residues. Per germline, CDR1 SGHDT and CDR2 YYEEEE. CDR3 sequence (DNA): TGTGCCAGCAGCTTGGGGACAGGGCCTATCTATGGCTACACCTTC. Its protein product is CASSLGTGPIYGYTF.

The chain links TRBV9 to TRBJ1-6; D is ambiguous. Germline CDR1 SGDLS, CDR2 YYNGEE. The V and J ends lost 0 bases and 6 bases respectively, with 7 bases between them. This CDR3 spans 14 amino acids. CDR3 protein: CASSVGPGNSPLHF. The CDR3 DNA sequence: TGTGCCAGCAGCGTAGGTCCAGGTAATTCACCCCTCCACTTT.

The gene calls are TRBV19 and TRBJ1-5; D gene ambiguous. The CDR3 totals 16 residues. Between the trimmed V and J ends, which lost 3 bases and 2 bases, there was a span of 14 bases. Per germline, CDR1 LNHDA and CDR2 SQIVND (reference sequence). CDR3 DNA sequence: TGTGCCAGTAGTATCCATCGGGGAGGTGGCAATCAGCCCCAGCATTTT. Protein product: CASSIHRGGGNQPQHF.

This chain joins TRBV12-3 or TRBV12-4 and TRBJ1-1; D is undetermined. With 2 bases removed from V and 3 bases from J, the gap between germline ends came to 7 bases. There are 13 residues in the CDR3. CDR3 nucleotide sequence: TGTGCCAGCAGTTTACAACTGTACACTGAAGCTTTCTTT. Translation gives CASSLQLYTEAFF.

The table lists this clone with a few counts. The CDR3 sequence: CASSLVPGTYEQYF. CDR3 nucleotide sequence: TGTGCCAGCAGCTTAGTCCCGGGAACCTACGAGCAGTACTTC. The rearrangement links TRBV7-2 to TRBJ2-7; TRBD2 might be the D (5 bases). CDR1 and CDR2 from the germline V gene are SGHTA and FQGNSA. V was shortened by 1 base and J by 2 bases, with 9 bases between the two germline ends. This CDR3 has 14 residues. The full variable domain, its missing parts supplied by reference TRBV7-2 and TRBJ2-7, is GAGVSQSPSNKVTEKGKDVELRCDPISGHTALYWYRQSLGQGLEFLIYFQGNSAPDKSGLPSDRFSAERTGGSVSTLTIQRTQQEDSAVYLCASSLVPGTYEQYFGPGTRLTVT.